This TCR beta chain derives from a study of T cell responses to AZD1222 COVID-19 vaccine. Findings and limits, study-wide: The donor group comprised mostly white British people and more females; the analysis possibly underestimated clonal diversity.

Points on this clone: Its target is not known.

The CDR3 consists of 12 residues. V shed 4 bases and J shed 11 bases, with 14 bases lying between them. Some clones are missing from TCRdb's copy, which holds only in-frame ones; the method was immunoSEQ multiplex PCR. The profile covers more than 80,000 clones, with about 92% appearing a single time and roughly 8% taken by the ten largest. The starting material was peripheral blood, obtained 28 days after the second AZD1222 dose. The clonotype originates from an adult who received the AZD1222 COVID-19 vaccine. The genes are TRBV12-3 or TRBV12-4 and TRBJ1-1; D unclear. The CDR3 DNA is TGTGCCAGCAGTTCGTCCGGGCTTACGGCTTTCTTT. Amino acid sequence: CASSSSGLTAFF.